This T cell receptor (beta chain) originates from a study of regulatory T cells in long-lasting Graves disease. Whole-study findings and limits: Authors noted too few samples as a limitation.

This clonotype was seen ten or more times. Antigen unknown. The TCR beta library used iRepertoire HTBI primers with Arm-PCR amplification of CDR3. Authors' methods: From all samples, identification returned some 15 TRBJ and under 75 TRBV segments. TCRdb re-derived calls from the multiplex PCR reads in MiXCR, one entry per CDR3 protein. The V and J calls shown here were made by TCRdb, not taken from the authors' results. The repertoire holds some 370,000 distinct CDR3 sequences, with approximately 23% as singletons. V was shortened by 0 bases and J by 7 bases, with 4 bases between the two germline ends. The CDR3 is made up of 11 amino acids. CDR1 is SGHDT and CDR2 is YYEEEE in the germline V gene. Time point indicated: persistent/refractory GD, antithyroid drugs over 5 years with positive TRAb. Construction of the TCR library relied on RNA isolated from PBMCs.

Sequenced material: peripheral blood mononuclear cells (PBMCs), taken when the disease was refractory, from a patient treated with antithyroid drugs. This TCR derives from a woman aged 40 to 50 with Graves disease. This sequence joins TRBV5-6 and TRBJ1-1; no reliable D call. The CDR3 nucleotides are TGTGCCAGCAGCTTGGCCCTTGAAGCTTTCTTT. Amino acids: CASSLALEAFF.